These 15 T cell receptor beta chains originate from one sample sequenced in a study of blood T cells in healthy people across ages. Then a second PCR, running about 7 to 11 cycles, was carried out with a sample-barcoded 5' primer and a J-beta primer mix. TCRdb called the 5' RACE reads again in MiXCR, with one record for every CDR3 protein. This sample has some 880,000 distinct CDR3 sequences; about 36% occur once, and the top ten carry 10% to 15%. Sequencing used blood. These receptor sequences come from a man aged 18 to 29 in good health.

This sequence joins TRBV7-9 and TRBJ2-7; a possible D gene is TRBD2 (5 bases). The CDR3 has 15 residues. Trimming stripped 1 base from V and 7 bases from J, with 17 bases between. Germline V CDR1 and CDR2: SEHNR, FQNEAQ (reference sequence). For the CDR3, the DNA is TGTGCCAGCAGCTTAGAGGCGGGCGCATCGAATGAGCAGTACTTC. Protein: CASSLEAGASNEQYF. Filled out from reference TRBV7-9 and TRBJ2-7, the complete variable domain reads DTGVSQNPRHKITKRGQNVTFRCDPISEHNRLYWYRQTLGQGPEFLTYFQNEAQLEKSRLLSDRFSAERPKGSFSTLEIQRTEQGDSAMYLCASSLEAGASNEQYFGPGTRLTVT.

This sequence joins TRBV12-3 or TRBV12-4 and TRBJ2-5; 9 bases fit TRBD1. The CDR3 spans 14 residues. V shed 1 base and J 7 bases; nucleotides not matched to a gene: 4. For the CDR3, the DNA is TGTGCCAGCAGTTTAGGGGACAGGGATGGGACCCAGTACTTC. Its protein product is CASSLGDRDGTQYF.

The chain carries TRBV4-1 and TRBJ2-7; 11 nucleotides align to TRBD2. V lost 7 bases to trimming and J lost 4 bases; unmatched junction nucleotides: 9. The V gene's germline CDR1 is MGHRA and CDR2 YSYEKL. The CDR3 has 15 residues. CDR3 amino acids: CASNQSSGGPYEQYF. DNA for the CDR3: TGCGCCAGCAACCAGTCTAGCGGGGGGCCGTACGAGCAGTACTTC.

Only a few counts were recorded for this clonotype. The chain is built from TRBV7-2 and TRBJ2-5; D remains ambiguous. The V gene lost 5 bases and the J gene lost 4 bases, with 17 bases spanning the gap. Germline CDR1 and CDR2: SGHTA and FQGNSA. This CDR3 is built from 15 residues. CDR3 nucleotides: TGTGCCAGCAGCCCCGTCGTGGTTGGTCCAGAGACCCAGTACTTC. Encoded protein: CASSPVVVGPETQYF.

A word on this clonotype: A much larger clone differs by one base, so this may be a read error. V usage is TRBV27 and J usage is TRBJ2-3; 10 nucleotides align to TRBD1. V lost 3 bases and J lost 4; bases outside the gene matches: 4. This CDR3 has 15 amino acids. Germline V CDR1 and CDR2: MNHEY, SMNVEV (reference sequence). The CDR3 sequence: CASSFRDRGADTQYF. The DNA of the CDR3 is TGTGCCAGCAGTTTCCGGGACAGGGGCGCAGATACGCAGTATTTT.

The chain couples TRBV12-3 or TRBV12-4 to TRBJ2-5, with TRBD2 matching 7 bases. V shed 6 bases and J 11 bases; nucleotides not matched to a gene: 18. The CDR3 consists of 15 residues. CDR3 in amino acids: CASSPSQLATWEQYF. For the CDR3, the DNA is TGTGCCAGCAGCCCCTCCCAACTAGCGACTTGGGAGCAGTACTTC.

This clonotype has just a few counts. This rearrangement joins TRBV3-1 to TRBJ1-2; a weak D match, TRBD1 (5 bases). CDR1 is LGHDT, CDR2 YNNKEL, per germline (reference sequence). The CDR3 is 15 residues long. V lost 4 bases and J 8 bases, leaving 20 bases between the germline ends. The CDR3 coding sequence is TGTGCCAGCAGCCTCGGGCAGGGTCAATTCGGAGGCTACACCTTC. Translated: CASSLGQGQFGGYTF.

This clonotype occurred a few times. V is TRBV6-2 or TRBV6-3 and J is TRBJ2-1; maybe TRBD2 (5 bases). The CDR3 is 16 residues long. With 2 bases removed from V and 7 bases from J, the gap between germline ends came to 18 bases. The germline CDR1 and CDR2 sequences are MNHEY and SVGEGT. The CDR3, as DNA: TGTGCCAGCAGTTACAAGGCCCGGGGAGCCAGGAATGAGCAGTTCTTC. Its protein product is CASSYKARGARNEQFF.

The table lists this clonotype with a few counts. The CDR3 DNA follows: TGTGCCAGCAGTCCCCCGGGGGCTCGGAATCAGCCCCAGCATTTT. As protein: CASSPPGARNQPQHF. The genes are TRBV12-3 or TRBV12-4 and TRBJ1-5; D is possibly TRBD1 (6 bases). Between the trimmed V and J ends, which lost 5 bases and 4 bases, there was a span of 15 bases. The CDR3 spans 15 residues.

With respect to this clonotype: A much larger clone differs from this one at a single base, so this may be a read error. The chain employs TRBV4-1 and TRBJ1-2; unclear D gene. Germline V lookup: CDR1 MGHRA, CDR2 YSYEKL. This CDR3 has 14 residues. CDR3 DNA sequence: TGCGCCAGCAGCCTAGAACCGGGTAACTATAGCTACACCTTC. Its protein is CASSLEPGNYSYTF.

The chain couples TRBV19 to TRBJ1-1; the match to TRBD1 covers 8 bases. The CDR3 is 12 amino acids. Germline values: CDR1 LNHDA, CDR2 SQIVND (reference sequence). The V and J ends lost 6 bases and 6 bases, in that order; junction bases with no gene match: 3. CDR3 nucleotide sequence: TGTGCCAGTAGCCAGGGGGCGTCTGAAGCTTTCTTT. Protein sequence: CASSQGASEAFF.

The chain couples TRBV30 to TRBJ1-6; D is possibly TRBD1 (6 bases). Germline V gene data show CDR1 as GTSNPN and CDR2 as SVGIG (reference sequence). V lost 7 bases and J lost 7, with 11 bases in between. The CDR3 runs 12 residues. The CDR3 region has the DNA TGTGCCTCAAGACAGGCAAATTCACCCCTCCACTTT. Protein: CASRQANSPLHF.

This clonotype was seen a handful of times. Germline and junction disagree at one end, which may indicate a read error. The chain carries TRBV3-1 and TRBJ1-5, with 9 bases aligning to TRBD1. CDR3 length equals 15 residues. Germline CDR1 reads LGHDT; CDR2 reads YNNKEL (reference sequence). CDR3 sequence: CASSLGQGPRQPQHF. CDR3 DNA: TGTGCCAGCAGCCTCGGACAGGGGCCACGACAGCCTCAGCATTTT.

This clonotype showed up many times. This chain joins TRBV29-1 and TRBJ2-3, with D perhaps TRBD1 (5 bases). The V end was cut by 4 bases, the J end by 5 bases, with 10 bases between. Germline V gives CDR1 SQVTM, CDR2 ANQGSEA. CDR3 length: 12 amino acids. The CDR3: CSVARVGDTQYF. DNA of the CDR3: TGCAGCGTTGCCAGGGTCGGAGATACGCAGTATTTT.

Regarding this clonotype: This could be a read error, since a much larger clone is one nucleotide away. Here the CDR3 reads CSARGKRATEDTQYF. The CDR3 DNA sequence: TGCAGTGCTAGAGGCAAGCGGGCCACCGAAGATACGCAGTATTTT. The V gene is TRBV20-1, the J gene TRBJ2-3, with D tentatively TRBD2 (6 bases). This CDR3 spans 15 amino acids. In germline, CDR1 is DFQATT, CDR2 SNEGSKA (reference sequence). The V end lost 1 base, the J end lost 5 bases, and 16 bases lay between the germline ends.